This section outlines one T cell receptor beta chain sequence together with its context. Data came from immunoSEQ multiplex PCR; TCRdb stores just in-frame clones and leaves some out. The sample shows about 61,000 clones, 70% to 90% of them seen only once. This CDR3 comprises 15 residues. CDR1 MGHRA and CDR2 YSYEKL come from the germline V gene. V was shortened by 3 bases and J by 5 bases, with 13 bases between the two germline ends. These data are taken from a study of T cell changes during pregnancy in multiple sclerosis. The chain carries TRBV4-1 and TRBJ2-2; D may be TRBD2 (6 bases). The source is a female donor in good health, enrolled as a control in a pregnancy study. This specimen consisted of peripheral blood, obtained in the first trimester of pregnancy. The CDR3 DNA sequence: TGCGCCAGCAGCCAGGGGGTAGGGAGGACCGGGGAGCTGTTTTTT. Protein sequence: CASSQGVGRTGELFF.